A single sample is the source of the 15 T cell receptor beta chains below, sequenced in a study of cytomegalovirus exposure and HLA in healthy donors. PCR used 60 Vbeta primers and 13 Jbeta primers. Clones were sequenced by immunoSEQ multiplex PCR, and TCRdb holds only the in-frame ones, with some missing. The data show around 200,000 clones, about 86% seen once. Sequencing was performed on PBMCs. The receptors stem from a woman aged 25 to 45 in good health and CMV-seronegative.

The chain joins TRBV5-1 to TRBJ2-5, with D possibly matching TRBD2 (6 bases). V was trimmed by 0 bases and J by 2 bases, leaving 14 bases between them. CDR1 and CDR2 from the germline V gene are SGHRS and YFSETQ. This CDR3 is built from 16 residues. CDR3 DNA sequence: TGCGCCAGCAGCTTGGGTCGGGACTTATTACAAGAGACCCAGTACTTC. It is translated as CASSLGRDLLQETQYF.

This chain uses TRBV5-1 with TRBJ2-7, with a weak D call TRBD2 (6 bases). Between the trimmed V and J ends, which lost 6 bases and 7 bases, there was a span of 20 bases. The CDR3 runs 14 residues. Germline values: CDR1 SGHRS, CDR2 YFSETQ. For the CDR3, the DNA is TGCGCCAGCAACCCCGGGGGTCGAACTAGGGAGCAGTACTTC. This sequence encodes CASNPGGRTREQYF. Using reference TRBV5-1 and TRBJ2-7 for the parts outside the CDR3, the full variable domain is KAGVTQTPRYLIKTRGQQVTLSCSPISGHRSVSWYQQTPGQGLQFLFEYFSETQRNKGNFPGRFSGRQFSNSRSEMNVSTLELGDSALYLCASNPGGRTREQYFGPGTRLTVT.

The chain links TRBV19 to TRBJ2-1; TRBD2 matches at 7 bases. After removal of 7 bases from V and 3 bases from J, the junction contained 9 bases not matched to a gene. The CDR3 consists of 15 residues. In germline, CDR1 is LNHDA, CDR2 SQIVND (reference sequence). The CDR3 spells CASKIVGGSYNEQFF. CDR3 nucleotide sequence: TGTGCCAGTAAGATCGTTGGCGGGAGCTACAATGAGCAGTTCTTC.

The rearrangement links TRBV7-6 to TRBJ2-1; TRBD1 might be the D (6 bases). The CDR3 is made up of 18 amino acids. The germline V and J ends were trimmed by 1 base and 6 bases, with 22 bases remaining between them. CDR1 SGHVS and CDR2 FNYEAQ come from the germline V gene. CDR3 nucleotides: TGTGCCAGCAGCTTAGAACCCCCTACAGGGACGCCTGGCAATGAGCAGTTCTTC. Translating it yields CASSLEPPTGTPGNEQFF.

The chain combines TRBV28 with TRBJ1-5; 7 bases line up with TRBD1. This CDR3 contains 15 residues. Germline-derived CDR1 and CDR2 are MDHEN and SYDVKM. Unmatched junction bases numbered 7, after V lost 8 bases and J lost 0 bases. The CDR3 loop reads CASDRDAFSNQPQHF. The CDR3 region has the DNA TGTGCCAGCGACAGGGATGCATTTAGCAATCAGCCCCAGCATTTT.

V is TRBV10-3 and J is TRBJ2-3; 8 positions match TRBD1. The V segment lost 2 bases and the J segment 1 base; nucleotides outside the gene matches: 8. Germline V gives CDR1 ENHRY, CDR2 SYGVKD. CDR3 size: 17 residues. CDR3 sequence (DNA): TGTGCCATCAGTGAGAGAGACAGGGGTGAAGGCACAGATACGCAGTATTTT. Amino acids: CAISERDRGEGTDTQYF.

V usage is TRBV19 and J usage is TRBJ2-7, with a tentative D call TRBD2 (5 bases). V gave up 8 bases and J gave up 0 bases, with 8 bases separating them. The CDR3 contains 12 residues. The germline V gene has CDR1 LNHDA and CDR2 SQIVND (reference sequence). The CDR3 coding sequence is TGTGCCAGTGAGGGCAGCTCCTACGAGCAGTACTTC. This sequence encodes CASEGSSYEQYF.

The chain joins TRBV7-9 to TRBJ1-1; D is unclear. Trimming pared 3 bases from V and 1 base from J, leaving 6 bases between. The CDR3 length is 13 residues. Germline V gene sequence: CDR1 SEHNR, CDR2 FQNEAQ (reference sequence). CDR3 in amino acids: CASSFPGNTEAFF. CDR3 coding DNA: TGTGCCAGCAGCTTTCCAGGGAACACTGAAGCTTTCTTT.

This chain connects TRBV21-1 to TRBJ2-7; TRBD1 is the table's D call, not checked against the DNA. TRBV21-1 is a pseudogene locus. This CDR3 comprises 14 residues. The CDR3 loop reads CASKPKGLFWEQYF. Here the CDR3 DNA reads TGTGCCAGCAAACCGAAGGGGTTGTTTTGGGAGCAGTACTTC.

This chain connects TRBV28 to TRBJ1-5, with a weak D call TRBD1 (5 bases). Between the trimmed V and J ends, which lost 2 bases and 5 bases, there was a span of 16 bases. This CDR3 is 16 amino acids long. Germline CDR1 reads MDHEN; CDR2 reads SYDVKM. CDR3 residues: CASSLGGRVSYQPQHF. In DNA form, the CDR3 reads TGTGCCAGCAGTTTAGGCGGCAGGGTCTCCTATCAGCCCCAGCATTTT.

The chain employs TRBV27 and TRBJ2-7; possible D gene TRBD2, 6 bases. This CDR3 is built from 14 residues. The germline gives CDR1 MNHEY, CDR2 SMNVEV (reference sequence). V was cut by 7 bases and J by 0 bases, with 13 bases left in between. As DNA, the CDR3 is TGTGCCAGCATGGATAGCGGTAGCTCCTACGAGCAGTACTTC. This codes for CASMDSGSSYEQYF.

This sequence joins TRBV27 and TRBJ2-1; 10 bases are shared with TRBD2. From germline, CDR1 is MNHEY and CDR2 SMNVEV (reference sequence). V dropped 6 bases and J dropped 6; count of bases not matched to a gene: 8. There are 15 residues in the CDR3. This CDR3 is CASRQAAGGPNEQFF. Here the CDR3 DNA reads TGTGCCAGCAGACAGGCAGCGGGGGGGCCCAATGAGCAGTTCTTC.

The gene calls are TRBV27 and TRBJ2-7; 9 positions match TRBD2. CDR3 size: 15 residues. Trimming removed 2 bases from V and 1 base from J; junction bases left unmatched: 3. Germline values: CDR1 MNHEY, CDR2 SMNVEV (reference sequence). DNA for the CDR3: TGTGCCAGCAGTTTAGTAGCGGGAGAGTCCTACGAGCAGTACTTC. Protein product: CASSLVAGESYEQYF.

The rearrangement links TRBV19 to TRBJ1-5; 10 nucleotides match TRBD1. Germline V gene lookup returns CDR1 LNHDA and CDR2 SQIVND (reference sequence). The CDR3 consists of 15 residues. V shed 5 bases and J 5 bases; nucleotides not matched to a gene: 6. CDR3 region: CASSVDRGPDQPQHF. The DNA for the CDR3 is TGTGCCAGTAGTGTTGACAGGGGGCCAGATCAGCCCCAGCATTTT.

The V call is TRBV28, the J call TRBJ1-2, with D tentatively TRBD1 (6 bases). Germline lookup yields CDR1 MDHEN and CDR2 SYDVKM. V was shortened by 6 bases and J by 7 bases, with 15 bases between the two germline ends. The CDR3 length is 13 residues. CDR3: CASRYRDRSGYTF. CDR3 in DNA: TGTGCCAGCAGATACAGGGACCGCTCTGGCTACACCTTC.